This T cell receptor (beta chain) was recovered during a study of T cell responses to AZD1222 COVID-19 vaccine. Study observations and caveats: Repertoires were collected only later (after the peak T cell response had occurred). Unmutated variant regions are reportedly targeted by nearly half of spike-specific TCRs. Vaccine-associated CD4 TCRs ranged over spike, dominating at 160-218 and 743-854.

Turning to this clone: Its antigen is unknown.

Clones were sequenced by immunoSEQ multiplex PCR, and TCRdb holds only the in-frame ones, with some missing. The data show some 170,000 clones, 85% to 95% seen once. Looked up from germline, CDR1 is KGHDR and CDR2 is SFDVKD. V lost 5 bases and J lost 6, with 10 bases in between. The CDR3 runs to 13 residues. The clonotype originates from an adult in good health. The sample in question was peripheral blood, obtained on day 0 of AZD1222 vaccination. The V gene is TRBV24-1, the J gene TRBJ1-5; D not certain. In DNA form, the CDR3 reads TGTGCCACCAGTGGTAGAGTAGGTCAGCCCCAGCATTTT. Protein sequence: CATSGRVGQPQHF.